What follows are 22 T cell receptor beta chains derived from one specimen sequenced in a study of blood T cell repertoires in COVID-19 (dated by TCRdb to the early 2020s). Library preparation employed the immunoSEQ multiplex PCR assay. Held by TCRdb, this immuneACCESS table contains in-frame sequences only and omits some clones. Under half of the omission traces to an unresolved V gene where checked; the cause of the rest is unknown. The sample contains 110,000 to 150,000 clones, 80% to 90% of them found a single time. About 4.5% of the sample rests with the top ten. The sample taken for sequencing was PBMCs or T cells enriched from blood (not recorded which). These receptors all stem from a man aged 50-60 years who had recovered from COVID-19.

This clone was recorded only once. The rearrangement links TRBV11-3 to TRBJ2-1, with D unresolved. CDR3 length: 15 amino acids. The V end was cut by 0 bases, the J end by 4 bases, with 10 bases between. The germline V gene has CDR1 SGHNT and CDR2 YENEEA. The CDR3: CASSLDPGAYNEQFF. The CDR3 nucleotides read TGTGCCAGCAGCTTAGATCCCGGAGCTTACAATGAGCAGTTCTTC. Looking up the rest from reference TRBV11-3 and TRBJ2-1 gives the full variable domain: EAGVVQSPRYKIIEKKQPVAFWCNPISGHNTLYWYLQNLGQGPELLIRYENEEAVDDSQLPKDRFSAERLKGVDSTLKIQPAELGDSAVYLCASSLDPGAYNEQFFGPGTRLTVL.

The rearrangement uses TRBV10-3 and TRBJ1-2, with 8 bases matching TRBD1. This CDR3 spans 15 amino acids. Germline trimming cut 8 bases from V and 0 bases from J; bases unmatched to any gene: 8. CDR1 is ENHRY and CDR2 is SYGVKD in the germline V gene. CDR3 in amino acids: CAIADRVVANYGYTF. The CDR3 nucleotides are TGTGCCATCGCGGACAGGGTAGTAGCTAACTATGGCTACACCTTC.

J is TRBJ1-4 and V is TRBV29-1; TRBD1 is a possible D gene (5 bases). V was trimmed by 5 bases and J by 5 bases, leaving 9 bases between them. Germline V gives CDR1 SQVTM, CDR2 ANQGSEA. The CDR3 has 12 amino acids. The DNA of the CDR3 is TGCAGCGTTTGGCAGGGAAATGAAAAACTGTTTTTT. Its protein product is CSVWQGNEKLFF.

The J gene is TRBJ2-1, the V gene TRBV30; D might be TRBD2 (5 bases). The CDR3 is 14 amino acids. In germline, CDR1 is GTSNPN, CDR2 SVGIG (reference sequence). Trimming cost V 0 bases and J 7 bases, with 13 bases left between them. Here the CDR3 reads CAWSVPYPGNEQFF. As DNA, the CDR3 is TGTGCCTGGAGTGTACCTTATCCGGGAAATGAGCAGTTCTTC.

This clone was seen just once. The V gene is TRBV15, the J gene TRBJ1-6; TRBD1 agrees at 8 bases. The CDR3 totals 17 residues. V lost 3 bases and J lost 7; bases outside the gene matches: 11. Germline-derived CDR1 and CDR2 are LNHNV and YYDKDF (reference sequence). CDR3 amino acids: CATSRAGTGGANSPLHF. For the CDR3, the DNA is TGTGCCACCAGCAGGGCAGGAACAGGGGGAGCAAATTCACCCCTCCACTTT.

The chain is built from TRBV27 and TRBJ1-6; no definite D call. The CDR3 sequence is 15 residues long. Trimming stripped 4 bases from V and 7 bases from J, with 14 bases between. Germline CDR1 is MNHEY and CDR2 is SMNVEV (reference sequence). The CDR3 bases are TGTGCCAGCAGTTCGCACACCCCCGCCAATTCACCCCTCCACTTT. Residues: CASSSHTPANSPLHF.

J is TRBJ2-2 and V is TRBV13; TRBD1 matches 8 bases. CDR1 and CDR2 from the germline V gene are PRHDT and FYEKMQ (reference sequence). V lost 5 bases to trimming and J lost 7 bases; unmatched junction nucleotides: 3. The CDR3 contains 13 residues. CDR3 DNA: TGTGCCAGCAGCGAGACAGGGGTCGGGGAGCTGTTTTTT. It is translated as CASSETGVGELFF.

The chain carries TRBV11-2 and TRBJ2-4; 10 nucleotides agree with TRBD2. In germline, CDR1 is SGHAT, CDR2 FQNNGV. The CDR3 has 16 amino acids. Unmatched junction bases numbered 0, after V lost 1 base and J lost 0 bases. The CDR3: CASSLGLAGAKNIQYF. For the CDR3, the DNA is TGTGCCAGCAGCTTAGGACTAGCGGGAGCCAAAAACATTCAGTACTTC. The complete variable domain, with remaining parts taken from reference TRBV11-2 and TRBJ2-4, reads EAGVAQSPRYKIIEKRQSVAFWCNPISGHATLYWYQQILGQGPKLLIQFQNNGVVDDSQLPKDRFSAERLKGVDSTLKIQPAKLEDSAVYLCASSLGLAGAKNIQYFGAGTRLSVL.

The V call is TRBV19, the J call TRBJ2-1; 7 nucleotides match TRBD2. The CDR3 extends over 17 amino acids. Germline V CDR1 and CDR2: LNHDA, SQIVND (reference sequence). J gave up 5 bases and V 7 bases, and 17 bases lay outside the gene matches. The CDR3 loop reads CASNNIIRGSLNNEQFF. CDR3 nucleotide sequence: TGTGCCAGTAATAACATTATCCGCGGGAGCTTGAACAATGAGCAGTTCTTC.

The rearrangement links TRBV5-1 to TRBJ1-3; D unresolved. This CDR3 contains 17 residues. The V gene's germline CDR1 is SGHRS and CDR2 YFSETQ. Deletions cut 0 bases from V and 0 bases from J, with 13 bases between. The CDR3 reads CASSLDGQVLSGNTIYF. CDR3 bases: TGCGCCAGCAGCTTGGATGGGCAGGTGCTCTCTGGAAACACCATATATTTT.

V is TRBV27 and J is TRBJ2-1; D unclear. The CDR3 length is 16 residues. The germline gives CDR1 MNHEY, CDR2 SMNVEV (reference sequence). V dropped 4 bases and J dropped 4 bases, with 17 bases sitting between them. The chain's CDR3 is CASSSSSRILYNEQFF. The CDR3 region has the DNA TGTGCCAGCAGTTCCAGTTCTAGAATCCTATACAATGAGCAGTTCTTC.

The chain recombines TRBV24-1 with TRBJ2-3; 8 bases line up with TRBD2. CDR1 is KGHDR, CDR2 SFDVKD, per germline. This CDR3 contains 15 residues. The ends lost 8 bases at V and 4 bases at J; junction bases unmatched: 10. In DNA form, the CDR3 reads TGTGCCACCAAAAACGGGGGGGCAGGGGCAGATACGCAGTATTTT. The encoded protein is CATKNGGAGADTQYF.

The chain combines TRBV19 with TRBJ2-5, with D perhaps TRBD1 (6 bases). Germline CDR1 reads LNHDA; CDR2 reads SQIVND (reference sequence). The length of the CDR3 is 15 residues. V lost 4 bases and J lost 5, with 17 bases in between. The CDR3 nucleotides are TGTGCCAGTAGTACCCTCGACAGGCCTAGGGAGACCCAGTACTTC. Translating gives CASSTLDRPRETQYF.

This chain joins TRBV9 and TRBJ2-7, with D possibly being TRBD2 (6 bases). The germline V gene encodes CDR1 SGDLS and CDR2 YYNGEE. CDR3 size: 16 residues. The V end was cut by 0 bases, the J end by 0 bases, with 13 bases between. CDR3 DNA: TGTGCCAGCAGCGTAGCCAGGAGGGCCCTCTCCTACGAGCAGTACTTC. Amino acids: CASSVARRALSYEQYF.

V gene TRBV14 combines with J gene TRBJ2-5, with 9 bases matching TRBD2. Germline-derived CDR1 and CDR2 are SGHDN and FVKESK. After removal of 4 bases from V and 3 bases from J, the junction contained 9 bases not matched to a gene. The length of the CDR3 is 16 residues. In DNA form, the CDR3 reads TGTGCCAGCAGCCGTAGTAGACTAGCGGCTAAAGAGACCCAGTACTTC. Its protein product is CASSRSRLAAKETQYF.

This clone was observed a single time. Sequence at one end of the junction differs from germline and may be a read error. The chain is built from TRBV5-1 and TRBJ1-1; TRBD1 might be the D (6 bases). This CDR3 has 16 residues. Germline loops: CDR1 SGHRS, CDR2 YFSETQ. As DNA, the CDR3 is TGCGCCAGCAGCTCCTCAAGGGGGGGGGTGAAAACTGAAGCTTTCTTT. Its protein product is CASSSSRGGVKTEAFF. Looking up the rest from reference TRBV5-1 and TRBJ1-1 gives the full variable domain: KAGVTQTPRYLIKTRGQQVTLSCSPISGHRSVSWYQQTPGQGLQFLFEYFSETQRNKGNFPGRFSGRQFSNSRSEMNVSTLELGDSALYLCASSSSRGGVKTEAFFGQGTRLTVV.

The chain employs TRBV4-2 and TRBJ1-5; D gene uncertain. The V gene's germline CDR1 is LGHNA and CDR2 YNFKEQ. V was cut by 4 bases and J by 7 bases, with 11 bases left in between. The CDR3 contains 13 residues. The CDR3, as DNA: TGTGCCAGCAGCCCCACATTCTGGCAGCCCCAGCATTTT. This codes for CASSPTFWQPQHF.

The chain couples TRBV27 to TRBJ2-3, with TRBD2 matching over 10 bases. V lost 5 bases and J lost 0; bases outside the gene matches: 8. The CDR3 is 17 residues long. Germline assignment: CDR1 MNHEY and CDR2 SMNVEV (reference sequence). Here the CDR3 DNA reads TGTGCCAGCAGTACAAGAAAGCGGGAGGGAAGCACAGATACGCAGTATTTT. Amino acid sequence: CASSTRKREGSTDTQYF.

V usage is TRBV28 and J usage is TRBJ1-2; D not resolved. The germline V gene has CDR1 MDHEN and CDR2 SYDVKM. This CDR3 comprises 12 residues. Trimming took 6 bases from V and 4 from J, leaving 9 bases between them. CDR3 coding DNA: TGTGCCAGCAGGCGGTCTGGCTATGGCTACACCTTC. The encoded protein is CASRRSGYGYTF.

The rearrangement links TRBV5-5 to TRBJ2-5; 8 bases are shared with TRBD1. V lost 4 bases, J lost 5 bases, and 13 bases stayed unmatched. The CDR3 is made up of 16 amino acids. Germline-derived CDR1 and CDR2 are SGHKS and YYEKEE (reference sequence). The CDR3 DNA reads TGTGCCAGCAGCCCCACCCAGGGGGCTCGAGGGGAGACCCAGTACTTC. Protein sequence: CASSPTQGARGETQYF.

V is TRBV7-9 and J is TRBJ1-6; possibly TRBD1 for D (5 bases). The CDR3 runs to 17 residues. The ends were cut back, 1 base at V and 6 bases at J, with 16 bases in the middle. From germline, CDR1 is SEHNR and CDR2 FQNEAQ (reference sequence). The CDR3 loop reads CASSLDGRTTPNSPLHF. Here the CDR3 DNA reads TGTGCCAGCAGCTTAGACGGCCGGACAACACCTAATTCACCCCTCCACTTT.

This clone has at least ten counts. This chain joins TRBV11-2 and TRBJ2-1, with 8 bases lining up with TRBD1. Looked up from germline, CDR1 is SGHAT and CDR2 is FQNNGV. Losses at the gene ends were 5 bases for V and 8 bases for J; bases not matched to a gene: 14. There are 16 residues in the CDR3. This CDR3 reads CASSAPGTGLSHEQFF. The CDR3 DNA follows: TGTGCCAGCAGCGCACCGGGGACAGGCCTTTCCCATGAGCAGTTCTTC.